This TCR beta chain was retrieved from a study of T cells after yellow fever vaccination. Overall study context: Any fraction with a low cell number was prepared using SMART-Seq v4 Ultra Low Input. Findings and caveats of the study: Clonotypes appearing in both CD4 and CD8 compartments existed, and their share was small. Reappearing after the booster were most of the clones from primary vaccination (96% CD4, 75% to 90% CD8).

At least ten counts were recorded for this clonotype. Its antigen is currently unknown. TCRdb ran MiXCR on the 5' RACE reads and lists one entry per CDR3 protein. Seen here are approximately 250,000 distinct CDR3 sequences, 6.7% observed once, and the top ten hold around 1.1%. The CDR3 has 15 residues. V gave up 6 bases and J gave up 4 bases; unmatched junction bases: 8. Germline V gene data show CDR1 as SNHLY and CDR2 as FYNNEI. V and J are TRBV2 and TRBJ2-1; 8 nucleotides agree with TRBD2. The TCR originated in a man under 40 who received the YFV17D yellow fever vaccine. The specimen comprised CD4+ T cells sorted from PBMCs, sampled on the day of the yellow fever booster vaccination. The CDR3 loop reads CASSEREGPYNEQFF. The CDR3 nucleotides read TGTGCCAGCAGCGAACGGGAGGGCCCTTACAATGAGCAGTTCTTC. Together with reference TRBV2 and TRBJ2-1, the CDR3 gives the full variable domain: EPEVTQTPSHQVTQMGQEVILRCVPISNHLYFYWYRQILGQKVEFLVSFYNNEISEKSEIFDDQFSVERPDGSNFTLKIRSTKLEDSAMYFCASSEREGPYNEQFFGPGTRLTVL.